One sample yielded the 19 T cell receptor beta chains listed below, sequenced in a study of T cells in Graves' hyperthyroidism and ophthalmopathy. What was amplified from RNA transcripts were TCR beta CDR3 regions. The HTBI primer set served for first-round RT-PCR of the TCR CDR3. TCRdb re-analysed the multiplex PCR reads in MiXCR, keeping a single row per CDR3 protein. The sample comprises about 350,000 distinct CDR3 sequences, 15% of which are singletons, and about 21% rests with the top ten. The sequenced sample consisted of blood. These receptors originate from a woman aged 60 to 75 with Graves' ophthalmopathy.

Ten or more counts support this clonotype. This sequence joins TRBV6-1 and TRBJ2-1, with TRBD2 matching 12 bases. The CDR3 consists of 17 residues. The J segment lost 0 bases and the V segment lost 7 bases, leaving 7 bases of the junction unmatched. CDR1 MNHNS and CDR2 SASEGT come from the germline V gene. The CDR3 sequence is CASNRGTSGYSYNEQFF. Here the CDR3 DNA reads TGTGCCAGCAATAGGGGGACTAGCGGGTACTCCTACAATGAGCAGTTCTTC.

The CDR3 region has the DNA TGTGCCAGTAGTGGTGAGTTTATGAGCACTGAAGCTTTCTTT. As protein: CASSGEFMSTEAFF. The chain joins TRBV19 to TRBJ1-1; D unresolved. CDR3 length equals 14 residues. The V gene lost 5 bases and the J gene lost 4 bases, with 14 bases spanning the gap. The germline V gene encodes CDR1 LNHDA and CDR2 SQIVND (reference sequence).

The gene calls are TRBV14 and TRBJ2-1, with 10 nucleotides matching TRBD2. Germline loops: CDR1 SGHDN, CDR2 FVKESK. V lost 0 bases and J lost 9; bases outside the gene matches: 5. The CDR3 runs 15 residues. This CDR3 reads CASSQDSGRLREQFF. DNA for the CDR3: TGTGCCAGCAGCCAAGATAGCGGGAGGCTGCGTGAGCAGTTCTTC.

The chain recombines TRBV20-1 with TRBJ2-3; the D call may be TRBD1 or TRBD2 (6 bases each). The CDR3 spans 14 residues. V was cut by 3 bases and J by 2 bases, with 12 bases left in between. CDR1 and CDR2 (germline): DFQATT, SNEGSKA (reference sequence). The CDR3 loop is CSARGAGTTDTQYF. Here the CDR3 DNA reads TGCAGTGCTAGGGGGGCGGGAACCACAGATACGCAGTATTTT.

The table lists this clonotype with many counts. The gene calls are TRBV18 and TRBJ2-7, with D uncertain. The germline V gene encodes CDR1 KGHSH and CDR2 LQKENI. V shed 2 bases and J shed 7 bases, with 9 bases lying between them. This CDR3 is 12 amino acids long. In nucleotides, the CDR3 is TGTGCCAGCTCACCAGAGGTACGAGAGCAGTACTTC. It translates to CASSPEVREQYF.

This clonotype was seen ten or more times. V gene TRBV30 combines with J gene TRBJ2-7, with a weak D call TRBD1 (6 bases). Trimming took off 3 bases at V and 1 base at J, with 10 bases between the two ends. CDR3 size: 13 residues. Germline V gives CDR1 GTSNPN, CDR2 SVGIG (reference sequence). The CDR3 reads CAWRSGQSYEQYF. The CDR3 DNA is TGTGCCTGGAGGAGCGGACAGTCCTACGAGCAGTACTTC.

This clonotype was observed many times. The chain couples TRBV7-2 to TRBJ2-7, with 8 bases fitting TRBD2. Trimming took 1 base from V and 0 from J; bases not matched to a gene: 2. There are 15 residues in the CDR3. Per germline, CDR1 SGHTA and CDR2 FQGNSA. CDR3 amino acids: CASSLVSGSSYEQYF. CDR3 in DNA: TGTGCCAGCAGCTTAGTCAGCGGGAGCTCCTACGAGCAGTACTTC.

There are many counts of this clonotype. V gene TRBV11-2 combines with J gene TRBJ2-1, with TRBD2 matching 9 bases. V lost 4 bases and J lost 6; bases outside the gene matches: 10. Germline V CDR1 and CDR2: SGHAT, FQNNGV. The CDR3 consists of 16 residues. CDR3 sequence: CASSYTIAGVGNEQFF. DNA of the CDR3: TGTGCCAGCAGCTACACCATAGCGGGAGTGGGCAATGAGCAGTTCTTC.

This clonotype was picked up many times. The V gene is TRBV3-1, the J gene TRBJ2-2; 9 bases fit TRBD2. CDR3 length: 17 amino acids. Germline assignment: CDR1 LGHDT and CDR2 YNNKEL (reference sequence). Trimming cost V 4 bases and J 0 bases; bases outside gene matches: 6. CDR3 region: CASSRGTSLANTGELFF. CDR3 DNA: TGTGCCAGCAGCCGCGGGACTAGCCTCGCGAACACCGGGGAGCTGTTTTTT.

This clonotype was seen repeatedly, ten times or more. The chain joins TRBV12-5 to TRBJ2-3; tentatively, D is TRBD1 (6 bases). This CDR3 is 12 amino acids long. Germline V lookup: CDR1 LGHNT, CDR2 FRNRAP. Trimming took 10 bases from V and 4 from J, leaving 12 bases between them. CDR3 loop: CATQGLADTQYF. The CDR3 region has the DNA TGTGCTACACAGGGTTTAGCAGATACGCAGTATTTT.

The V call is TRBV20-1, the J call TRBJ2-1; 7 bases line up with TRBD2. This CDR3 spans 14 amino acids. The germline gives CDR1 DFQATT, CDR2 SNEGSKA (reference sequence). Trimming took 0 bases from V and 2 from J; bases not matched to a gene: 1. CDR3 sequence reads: CSARDLAAYNEQFF. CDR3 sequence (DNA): TGCAGTGCTAGAGATCTAGCGGCCTACAATGAGCAGTTCTTC.

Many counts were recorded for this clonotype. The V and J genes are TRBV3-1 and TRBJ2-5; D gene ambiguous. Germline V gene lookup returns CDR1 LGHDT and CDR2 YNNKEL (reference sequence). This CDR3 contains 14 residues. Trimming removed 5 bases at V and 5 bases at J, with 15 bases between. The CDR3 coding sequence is TGTGCCAGCAGCTCCCAGCGCGGTGGGGAGACCCAGTACTTC. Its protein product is CASSSQRGGETQYF.

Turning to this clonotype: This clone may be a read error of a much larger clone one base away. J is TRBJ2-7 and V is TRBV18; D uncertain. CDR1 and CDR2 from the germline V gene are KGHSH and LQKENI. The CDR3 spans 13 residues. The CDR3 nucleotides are TGTGCCAGCTTACCACCGTTAGGGAACGAGCAGTACTTC. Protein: CASLPPLGNEQYF.

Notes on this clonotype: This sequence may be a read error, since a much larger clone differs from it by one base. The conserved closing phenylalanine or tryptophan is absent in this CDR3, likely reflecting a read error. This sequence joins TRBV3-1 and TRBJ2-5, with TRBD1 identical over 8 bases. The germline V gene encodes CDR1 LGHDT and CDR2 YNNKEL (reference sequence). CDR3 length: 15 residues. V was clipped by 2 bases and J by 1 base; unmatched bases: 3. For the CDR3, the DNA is TGTGCCAGCAGCCAACCACAGGGGGGCCAAGAGACCCAGTACCTC. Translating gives CASSQPQGGQETQYL.

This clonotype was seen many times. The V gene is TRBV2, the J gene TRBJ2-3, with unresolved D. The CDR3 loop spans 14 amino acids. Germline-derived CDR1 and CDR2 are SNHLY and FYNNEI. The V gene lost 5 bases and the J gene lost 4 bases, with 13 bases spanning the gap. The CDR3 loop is CASSRSSRADTQYF. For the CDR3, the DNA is TGTGCCAGCAGTAGGTCCAGTCGAGCAGATACGCAGTATTTT.

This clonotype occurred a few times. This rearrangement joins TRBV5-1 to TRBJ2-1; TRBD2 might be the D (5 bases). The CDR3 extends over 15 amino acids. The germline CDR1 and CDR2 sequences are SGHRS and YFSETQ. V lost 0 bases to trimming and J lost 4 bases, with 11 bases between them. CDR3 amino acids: CASSLEVAGYNEQFF. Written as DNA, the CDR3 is TGCGCCAGCAGCTTGGAAGTTGCGGGTTACAATGAGCAGTTCTTC.

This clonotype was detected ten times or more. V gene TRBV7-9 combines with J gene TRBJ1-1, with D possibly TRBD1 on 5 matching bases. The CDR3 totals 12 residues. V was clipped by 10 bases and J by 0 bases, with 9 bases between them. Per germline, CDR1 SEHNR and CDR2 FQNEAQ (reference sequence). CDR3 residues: CANGGMNTEAFF. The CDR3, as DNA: TGTGCCAACGGGGGGATGAACACTGAAGCTTTCTTT.

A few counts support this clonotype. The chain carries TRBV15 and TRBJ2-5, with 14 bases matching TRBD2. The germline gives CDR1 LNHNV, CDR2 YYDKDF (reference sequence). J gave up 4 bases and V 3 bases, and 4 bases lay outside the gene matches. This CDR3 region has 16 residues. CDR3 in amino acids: CATSRGTSGRGETQYF. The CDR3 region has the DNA TGTGCCACCAGCAGGGGGACTAGCGGGAGAGGAGAGACCCAGTACTTC.

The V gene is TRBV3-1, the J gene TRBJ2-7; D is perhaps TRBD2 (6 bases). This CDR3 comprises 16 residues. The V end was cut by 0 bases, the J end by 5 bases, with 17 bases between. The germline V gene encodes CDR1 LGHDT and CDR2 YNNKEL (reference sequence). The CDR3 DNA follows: TGTGCCAGCAGCCAAGATTGGGGGGAGTTAGGTAACGAGCAGTACTTC. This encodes CASSQDWGELGNEQYF.